This is a list of T cell receptor beta chains from one sample in a study of cytomegalovirus exposure and HLA in healthy donors. Produced via immunoSEQ multiplex PCR; TCRdb's table is partial and in-frame only. This sample has about 59,000 clones; about 89% occur once, and the top ten carry approximately 1.5%. The sequenced sample was PBMCs. The source of these receptors is a man aged 30-40 years in good health and CMV-seropositive. The CDR3 runs from the conserved cysteine through the conserved F or W. Each record gives: J gene, D gene, clone size, V gene, CDR3 protein, CDR3 DNA. A D gene is named only where the DNA matches it firmly. Clone size is given for some rows only: seen once, a few or many times, or a class if the clone is expanded.

TRBJ2-7,-,-,TRBV19,CASRRDFNSYEQYF,TGTGCCAGTAGGAGGGACTTCAATTCATACGAGCAGTACTTC
TRBJ1-5,-,-,TRBV28,CASSSREQPQHF,TGTGCCAGCAGTAGCCGGGAGCAGCCCCAGCATTTT
TRBJ1-1,TRBD1,-,TRBV5-1,CASSYSGTVEAFF,TGCGCCAGCAGCTATTCCGGGACAGTCGAAGCTTTCTTT
TRBJ2-5,TRBD1,-,TRBV19,CASSPGTGARETQYF,TGTGCCAGTAGTCCAGGGACAGGGGCACGGGAGACCCAGTACTTC
TRBJ2-5,TRBD2,-,TRBV9,CASSVGTSGRETQYF,TGTGCCAGCAGCGTAGGGACTAGCGGGAGAGAGACCCAGTACTTC
TRBJ1-5,-,-,TRBV30,CAWSVRWGRNQPQHF,TGTGCCTGGAGTGTACGTTGGGGGCGTAATCAGCCCCAGCATTTT
TRBJ2-1,TRBD2,-,TRBV4-2,CASSQARLAEGRYNEQFF,TGTGCCAGCAGCCAAGCGAGACTAGCGGAAGGGAGGTACAATGAGCAGTTCTTC
TRBJ2-1,TRBD2,-,TRBV9,CASSPGGAAARIQFF,TGTGCCAGCAGCCCCGGGGGGGCGGCCGCCCGCATCCAATTCTTC
TRBJ1-1,-,-,TRBV4-1,CASSLPRGTEAFF,TGCGCCAGCAGCCTGCCGAGAGGGACTGAAGCTTTCTTT
TRBJ1-4,TRBD1,-,TRBV7-9,CASTRTGGNEKLFF,TGTGCCAGCACGAGGACAGGGGGAAATGAAAAACTGTTTTTT
TRBJ2-3,TRBD1,once,TRBV6-1,CASSEQPGQGADTQYF,TGTGCCAGCAGTGAACAACCGGGACAGGGGGCAGATACGCAGTATTTT
TRBJ1-4,TRBD1,-,TRBV18,CASSGQGAEKLFF,TGTGCCAGCTCCGGACAGGGGGCGGAAAAACTGTTTTTT
TRBJ2-2,-,-,TRBV11-3,CASSLDPGTGELFF,TGTGCCAGCAGCTTAGATCCGGGCACCGGGGAGCTGTTTTTT
TRBJ2-7,TRBD1,-,TRBV7-9,CASSQTDRAYEQYF,TGTGCCAGCAGCCAGACGGACAGGGCCTACGAGCAGTACTTC
TRBJ2-7,-,-,TRBV6-1,CASSQTRGYEQYF,TGTGCCAGCAGTCAGACCAGGGGCTACGAGCAGTACTTC
TRBJ2-7,TRBD2,-,TRBV27,CATRMGLAETYEQYF,TGTGCCACCCGAATGGGGCTAGCGGAAACCTACGAGCAGTACTTC
TRBJ2-1,TRBD2,-,TRBV7-9,CSSSLVGSGSFNEQFF,TGTTCCAGCAGCCTGGTGGGGAGCGGGAGCTTCAATGAGCAGTTCTTC
TRBJ2-3,-,-,TRBV12-5,CASGLSQWDTQYF,TGTGCTAGTGGTCTCTCCCAGTGGGATACGCAGTATTTT
TRBJ2-2,-,-,TRBV30,CAWNLGRSGELFF,TGTGCCTGGAACCTGGGGAGAAGCGGGGAGCTGTTTTTT
TRBJ2-2,TRBD2,-,TRBV5-1,CASSSGLAGGLTGELFF,TGCGCCAGCAGCAGCGGTCTAGCGGGAGGACTCACCGGGGAGCTGTTTTTT
TRBJ2-1,-,-,TRBV4-3,CASSQEIRTSSYNEQFF,TGCGCCAGCAGCCAAGAAATCCGAACTTCCTCCTACAATGAGCAGTTCTTC
TRBJ1-1,TRBD1,-,TRBV10-3,CAISPTQGAKTEAFF,TGTGCCATCAGTCCTACTCAGGGGGCGAAAACTGAAGCTTTCTTT
TRBJ2-7,TRBD1,-,TRBV4-1,CASSQRTGGGYEQYF,TGCGCCAGCAGCCAACGGACAGGGGGGGGGTACGAGCAGTACTTC
TRBJ1-2,-,-,TRBV6-5,CASSYERGGDGYTF,TGTGCCAGCAGTTATGAGCGGGGAGGAGATGGCTACACCTTC
TRBJ1-4,-,-,TRBV6-1,CASSSTSSRLFF,TGTGCCAGCAGTTCGACGTCTAGTAGGCTGTTTTTT
TRBJ2-7,TRBD2,-,TRBV5-1,CASSSLAGVRYEQYF,TGCGCCAGCAGCTCGCTAGCGGGAGTTAGATACGAGCAGTACTTC
TRBJ1-2,-,-,TRBV4-1,CASSQANRLDYGYTF,TGCGCCAGCAGCCAAGCCAACAGGTTAGACTATGGCTACACCTTC
TRBJ2-3,TRBD2,-,TRBV30,CAWRGLAGGPGTDTQYF,TGTGCCTGGAGAGGGCTAGCGGGAGGGCCGGGCACAGATACGCAGTATTTT
TRBJ2-7,-,-,TRBV14,CASSQPTTPYEQYF,TGTGCCAGCAGCCAACCTACCACTCCCTACGAGCAGTACTTC
TRBJ1-1,-,-,TRBV19,CASSLTGNTEAFF,TGTGCCAGTAGCCTGACAGGGAACACTGAAGCTTTCTTT
TRBJ2-3,-,once,TRBV6-5,CASRIGHSTDTQYF,TGTGCCAGCAGGATAGGACACAGCACAGATACGCAGTATTTT
TRBJ1-6,-,-,TRBV6-4,CAGWWTGNSPLHF,TGTGCCGGATGGTGGACGGGAAATTCACCCCTCCACTTT
TRBJ1-1,-,-,TRBV28,CATNIPGGVNTEAFF,TGTGCCACCAATATCCCGGGAGGGGTGAACACTGAAGCTTTCTTT
TRBJ2-3,-,-,TRBV7-9,CASSLPTDTQYF,TGTGCCAGCAGCTTACCAACAGATACGCAGTATTTT
TRBJ2-3,TRBD2,-,TRBV6-4,CASSLAGGPTDTQYF,TGTGCCAGCAGTTTAGCGGGAGGGCCGACAGATACGCAGTATTTT
TRBJ2-1,-,-,TRBV6-6,CASSYSDWAGQFF,TGTGCCAGCAGTTACTCGGACTGGGCAGGGCAGTTCTTC
TRBJ2-1,-,-,TRBV29-1,CSAEGSSGYSYNEQFF,TGCAGCGCCGAGGGATCCAGCGGGTACTCCTACAATGAGCAGTTCTTC
TRBJ2-7,-,-,TRBV29-1,CSVTSDEQYF,TGCAGCGTAACCTCGGACGAGCAGTACTTC
TRBJ2-2,TRBD1,-,TRBV7-9,CSSRLGQGEIPGELFF,TGTTCCAGCAGACTGGGACAGGGGGAAATCCCCGGGGAGCTGTTTTTT
TRBJ1-5,-,once,TRBV7-2,CASSLAVGGQPQHF,TGTGCCAGCAGCTTAGCTGTAGGAGGTCAGCCCCAGCATTTT
TRBJ1-1,-,-,TRBV5-6,CASSSGGQQKLVGAFF,TGTGCCAGCAGCTCGGGAGGGCAGCAGAAGCTCGTTGGAGCTTTCTTT
TRBJ2-1,TRBD2,-,TRBV7-3,CASSFTSDSSYNEQFF,TGTGCCAGCAGCTTCACTAGCGACAGCTCCTACAATGAGCAGTTCTTC